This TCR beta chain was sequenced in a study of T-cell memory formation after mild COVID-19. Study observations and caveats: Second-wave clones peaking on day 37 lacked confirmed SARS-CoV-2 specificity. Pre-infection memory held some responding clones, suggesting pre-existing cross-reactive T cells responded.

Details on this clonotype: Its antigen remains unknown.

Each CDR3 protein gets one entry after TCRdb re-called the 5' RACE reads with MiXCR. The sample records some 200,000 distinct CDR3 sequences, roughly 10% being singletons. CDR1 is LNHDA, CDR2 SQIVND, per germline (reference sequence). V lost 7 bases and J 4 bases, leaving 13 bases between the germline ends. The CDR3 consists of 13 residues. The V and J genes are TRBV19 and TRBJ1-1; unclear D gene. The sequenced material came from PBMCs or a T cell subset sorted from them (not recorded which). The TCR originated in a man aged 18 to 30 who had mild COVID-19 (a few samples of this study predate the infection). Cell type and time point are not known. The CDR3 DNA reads TGTGCCAGTAATCCGACGGGAGTCACTGAAGCTTTCTTT. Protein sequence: CASNPTGVTEAFF. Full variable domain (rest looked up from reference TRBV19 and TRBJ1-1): DGGITQSPKYLFRKEGQNVTLSCEQNLNHDAMYWYRQDPGQGLRLIYYSQIVNDFQKGDIAEGYSVSREKKESFPLTVTSAQKNPTAFYLCASNPTGVTEAFFGQGTRLTVV.